A single sample is the source of the 31 T cell receptor beta chains below, sequenced in a study of Graves' ophthalmopathy and Graves' hyperthyroidism. RNA served as the template for amplifying TCR beta CDR3 regions. An opening RT-PCR round employed HTBI primers and preceded a second-round multiplex PCR. TCRdb independently ran MiXCR on the multiplex PCR reads; one entry per CDR3 protein. Of about 400,000 distinct CDR3 sequences listed, more than 20% were seen once; the top ten hold approximately 3.2%. Specimen: peripheral blood. Every receptor here comes from a young woman with stable Graves' hyperthyroidism.

This clonotype was seen at least ten times. The J gene is TRBJ1-5, the V gene TRBV28, with D possibly TRBD1 on 6 matching bases. Trimming removed 4 bases at V and 6 bases at J, with 16 bases between. This CDR3 comprises 15 residues. Germline CDR1 is MDHEN and CDR2 is SYDVKM. The CDR3 here is CASSSNTGYVQPQHF. CDR3 in DNA: TGTGCCAGCAGTTCTAATACAGGGTATGTTCAGCCCCAGCATTTT.

With regard to this clonotype: This may be a read error, as it is one base from a much larger clone. The chain joins TRBV20-1 to TRBJ2-3, with D possibly TRBD2 on 7 matching bases. V lost 6 bases, J lost 0 bases, and 16 bases lay in between. There are 15 residues in the CDR3. The V gene's germline CDR1 is DFQATT and CDR2 SNEGSKA (reference sequence). The CDR3, as DNA: TGCAGTGCCCGATGGGGGGGCGTTAGCACAGATACGCAGTATTTT. It codes for CSARWGGVSTDTQYF.

There are many counts of this clonotype. The genes are TRBV6-1 and TRBJ2-5, with D unresolved. Germline V gives CDR1 MNHNS, CDR2 SASEGT. There are 14 residues in the CDR3. The V gene lost 0 bases and the J gene lost 7 bases, with 12 bases spanning the gap. The CDR3 region is CASSEASGDGTQYF. DNA of the CDR3: TGTGCCAGCAGTGAAGCGTCCGGAGACGGGACCCAGTACTTC.

About this clonotype itself: A much larger clone lies one base from this, so it may be a read error. The chain combines TRBV20-1 with TRBJ2-7, with no clear D. The CDR3 has 13 amino acids. The germline V gene has CDR1 DFQATT and CDR2 SNEGSKA (reference sequence). The CDR3 spells CSSRENSLFEQYF. Written as DNA, the CDR3 is TGCAGTTCTAGAGAAAATAGTTTGTTCGAGCAGTACTTC.

This clonotype has a handful of counts. The genes are TRBV4-1 and TRBJ2-2; TRBD1 agrees at 9 bases. The germline V gene encodes CDR1 MGHRA and CDR2 YSYEKL. Trimming removed 3 bases from V and 5 bases from J; junction bases left unmatched: 7. The CDR3 loop spans 16 amino acids. CDR3 amino acids: CASSQLGQGKTGELFF. The CDR3 DNA reads TGCGCCAGCAGCCAGCTGGGACAGGGTAAAACCGGGGAGCTGTTTTTT.

This clonotype turned up a few times. The gene calls are TRBV18 and TRBJ2-7; D is uncertain. CDR3 length: 14 amino acids. Germline CDR1 and CDR2: KGHSH and LQKENI. V was cut by 2 bases and J by 2 bases, with 10 bases left in between. CDR3 in amino acids: CASSPFPEAYEQYF. DNA of the CDR3: TGTGCCAGCTCACCATTTCCAGAAGCCTACGAGCAGTACTTC.

Many counts were recorded for this clonotype. The CDR3 region is CASSQEPPDRGRETQYF. The CDR3 nucleotides are TGTGCCAGCAGCCAGGAACCTCCAGACAGGGGGCGTGAGACCCAGTACTTC. This chain joins TRBV4-2 and TRBJ2-5; 10 bases line up with TRBD1. V gave up 3 bases and J gave up 5 bases; unmatched junction bases: 12. This CDR3 spans 17 amino acids. Germline CDR1 and CDR2: LGHNA and YNFKEQ.

About this clonotype itself: The junction shows a germline mismatch at one end, possibly a read error. The J gene is TRBJ2-5, the V gene TRBV5-1, with a tentative D call TRBD2 (6 bases). This CDR3 is built from 14 residues. CDR1 SGHRS and CDR2 YFSETQ come from the germline V gene. CDR3: CASRLGGGEETQYF. CDR3 nucleotides: TGCGCCAGCAGATTGGGGGGTGGAGAAGAGACCCAGTACTTC.

V is TRBV6-2 or TRBV6-3 and J is TRBJ2-2; D is perhaps TRBD1 (5 bases). V lost 2 bases to trimming and J lost 6 bases, with 13 bases between them. The CDR3 is 15 amino acids. Germline V gene lookup returns CDR1 MNHEY and CDR2 SVGEGT. The CDR3 nucleotides read TGTGCCAGCAGTTACCTCAGGGTGGTAGCCGGGGAGCTGTTTTTT. It codes for CASSYLRVVAGELFF.

V and J are TRBV19 and TRBJ2-5; D is perhaps TRBD2 (7 bases). With 0 bases removed from V and 6 bases from J, the gap between germline ends came to 14 bases. Germline CDR1 LNHDA, CDR2 SQIVND (reference sequence). This CDR3 has 15 amino acids. The DNA for the CDR3 is TGTGCCAGTAGTATAGATCATGGGGGGGCAAAGACCCAGTACTTC. This gives the protein CASSIDHGGAKTQYF.

This clonotype showed up many times. The V and J genes are TRBV4-1 and TRBJ2-7; a weak D match, TRBD1 (6 bases). The CDR3 spans 15 residues. Trimming took 6 bases from V and 2 from J, leaving 17 bases between them. Germline-derived CDR1 and CDR2 are MGHRA and YSYEKL. The CDR3 reads CASRSQTGTTYEQYF. CDR3 sequence (DNA): TGCGCCAGCAGGTCGCAAACAGGGACCACCTACGAGCAGTACTTC.

This clonotype was seen many times. The chain carries TRBV6-5 and TRBJ2-7, with D possibly TRBD2 on 5 matching bases. This CDR3 has 14 amino acids. The V gene lost 7 bases and the J gene lost 0 bases, with 13 bases spanning the gap. Germline V gene sequence: CDR1 MNHEY, CDR2 SVGAGI. The CDR3 DNA reads as TGTGCCAGCAAAGGCGGGTTATCCTCCTACGAGCAGTACTTC. Translated: CASKGGLSSYEQYF.

In its sample, this clonotype was seen many times. This CDR3 is CASRGVRGTGELFF. DNA of the CDR3: TGTGCCAGCAGGGGGGTTCGCGGCACCGGGGAGCTGTTTTTT. The V and J genes are TRBV6-1 and TRBJ2-2; D may be TRBD1 or TRBD2 (5 bases each). The V gene's germline CDR1 is MNHNS and CDR2 SASEGT. This CDR3 has 14 residues. V lost 6 bases and J lost 4, with 12 bases in between.

The table lists this clonotype with many counts. V is TRBV6-4 and J is TRBJ1-5, with D possibly being TRBD1 (6 bases). From germline, CDR1 is MRHNA and CDR2 SNTAGT. The CDR3 totals 16 residues. The ends were cut back, 2 bases at V and 0 bases at J, with 11 bases in the middle. In DNA, the CDR3 is TGTGCCAGCAGTGACCCAAGGACAGATAGCAATCAGCCCCAGCATTTT. Translating it yields CASSDPRTDSNQPQHF.

The V call is TRBV6-1, the J call TRBJ2-7; D perhaps matches TRBD1 (5 bases). The length of the CDR3 is 12 residues. V was trimmed by 7 bases and J by 4 bases, leaving 11 bases between them. The germline V gene has CDR1 MNHNS and CDR2 SASEGT. The CDR3 sequence is CASNDQGYEQYF. The CDR3 DNA reads TGTGCCAGCAACGATCAGGGATACGAGCAGTACTTC.

The rearrangement uses TRBV12-3 or TRBV12-4 and TRBJ1-5; no reliable D call. This CDR3 has 13 amino acids. V lost 3 bases to trimming and J lost 6 bases, with 9 bases between them. The CDR3: CASSLLDLQPQHF. CDR3 DNA: TGTGCCAGCAGTTTGTTGGACCTTCAGCCCCAGCATTTT.

The sample holds many counts of this clonotype. At one end, the junction sequence differs from germline, possibly due to a read error. CDR3 nucleotides: TGTGCCAGCAGCTCAAGTCGCCGTGAGACTCAGTACTTC. Amino acids: CASSSSRRETQYF. This sequence joins TRBV7-2 and TRBJ2-5; no definite D call. The CDR3 spans 13 residues. CDR1 is SGHTA, CDR2 FQGNSA, per germline.

This clonotype was counted only a few times. V gene TRBV15 combines with J gene TRBJ1-2, with D maybe TRBD1 (5 bases). V shed 0 bases and J shed 6 bases, with 11 bases lying between them. Germline V gene lookup returns CDR1 LNHNV and CDR2 YYDKDF (reference sequence). The CDR3 loop spans 14 amino acids. CDR3 bases: TGTGCCACCAGCAGAGAAGCCAGGGCAAATGGCTACACCTTC. Translation gives CATSREARANGYTF.

This clonotype was counted only a few times. The chain is built from TRBV20-1 and TRBJ2-1, with 7 bases that match TRBD2. Trimming took 4 bases from V and 9 from J; bases not matched to a gene: 6. Looked up from germline, CDR1 is DFQATT and CDR2 is SNEGSKA (reference sequence). The CDR3 has 12 residues. CDR3 residues: CSAMERETEQFF. In DNA, the CDR3 is TGCAGTGCTATGGAGCGGGAAACTGAGCAGTTCTTC.

This clonotype was counted a single time. This chain connects TRBV6-1 to TRBJ2-7, with 10 bases fitting TRBD2. Germline V lookup: CDR1 MNHNS, CDR2 SASEGT. Germline trimming cut 4 bases from V and 0 bases from J; bases unmatched to any gene: 9. The CDR3 has 17 amino acids. For the CDR3, the DNA is TGTGCCAGCAGTGGTCCCGGGACTAGCGTTTTCTCCTACGAGCAGTACTTC. It codes for CASSGPGTSVFSYEQYF.

This clonotype was detected ten times or more. V and J are TRBV6-1 and TRBJ1-6; D gene uncertain. Per germline, CDR1 MNHNS and CDR2 SASEGT. CDR3 length: 13 amino acids. V dropped 11 bases and J dropped 5 bases, with 13 bases sitting between them. CDR3 sequence reads: CAGTIGDNSPLHF. CDR3 in DNA: TGTGCCGGAACCATTGGAGATAATTCACCCCTCCACTTT.

Comment on this clonotype: Given a much more abundant clone one base away, this may be a read error. The rearrangement joins TRBV11-2 to TRBJ1-3; TRBD1 matches at 10 bases. The germline CDR1 and CDR2 sequences are SGHAT and FQNNGV. The CDR3 sequence is 16 residues long. DNA for the CDR3: TGTGCCAGCAGCATAGACAGGGGGCTCTCTGGAAACACCATATATTTT. Residues: CASSIDRGLSGNTIYF.

This clonotype was counted a single time. The rearrangement links TRBV12-3 or TRBV12-4 to TRBJ1-1, with D unclear. V lost 3 bases and J lost 11, with 13 bases in between. CDR3 length equals 12 residues. The CDR3: CASSFDIGNAFF. The CDR3 bases are TGTGCCAGCAGTTTTGATATCGGAAATGCTTTCTTT.

Only a few counts were recorded for this clonotype. This chain joins TRBV27 and TRBJ2-2; 9 bases align to TRBD1. This CDR3 has 19 amino acids. V gave up 1 base and J gave up 2 bases; unmatched junction bases: 11. Looked up from germline, CDR1 is MNHEY and CDR2 is SMNVEV (reference sequence). CDR3 in DNA: TGTGCCAGCAGTTTATTGGGGACAGGGCGGGAACAAAACACCGGGGAGCTGTTTTTT. Translated: CASSLLGTGREQNTGELFF.

This sequence joins TRBV6-1 and TRBJ2-5; 7 nucleotides agree with TRBD1. V lost 4 bases and J lost 1; bases outside the gene matches: 6. CDR3 length: 15 residues. Germline lookup yields CDR1 MNHNS and CDR2 SASEGT. The CDR3 DNA is TGTGCCAGCAGTGTGGCAGGGGGTACCCAAGAGACCCAGTACTTC. Translating it yields CASSVAGGTQETQYF.

Concerning this clonotype itself: A much more abundant neighbour one base away suggests this may be a read error. The J gene is TRBJ1-1, the V gene TRBV6-2 or TRBV6-3, with D hard to call. The CDR3 consists of 13 residues. CDR1 is MNHEY, CDR2 SVGEGT, per germline. The CDR3 loop is CASSYKMNSEALF. CDR3 nucleotide sequence: TGTGCCAGCAGTTACAAGATGAACTCTGAAGCTCTCTTT.

The J gene is TRBJ1-2, the V gene TRBV11-2; D unresolved. Germline CDR1 reads SGHAT; CDR2 reads FQNNGV. The CDR3 loop spans 14 amino acids. The V and J ends lost 0 bases and 0 bases respectively, with 5 bases between them. CDR3: CASSLDQANYGYTF. In DNA, the CDR3 is TGTGCCAGCAGCTTAGATCAAGCTAACTATGGCTACACCTTC.

This clonotype was picked up many times. The rearrangement links TRBV11-2 to TRBJ2-7, with 11 nucleotides matching TRBD2. The CDR3 covers 16 residues. J was trimmed by 0 bases and V by 7 bases; bases with no gene match: 8. Germline CDR1 is SGHAT and CDR2 is FQNNGV. The CDR3 region has the DNA TGTGCCAGCACCGACCCCGGGACTAGCGGCTCCTACGAGCAGTACTTC. Protein product: CASTDPGTSGSYEQYF.

The chain employs TRBV18 and TRBJ2-5; 11 nucleotides match TRBD2. This CDR3 is built from 16 residues. Germline CDR1 reads KGHSH; CDR2 reads LQKENI. Trimming at V came to 3 bases and at J to 3 bases, leaving 6 bases not matched to a gene. DNA for the CDR3: TGTGCCAGCTCACCTACCGGGACTAGCGGTAAAGAGACCCAGTACTTC. This encodes CASSPTGTSGKETQYF.

This clonotype was found many times. The chain uses TRBV9 and TRBJ1-2; 8 bases map to TRBD1. The J segment lost 8 bases and the V segment lost 2 bases, leaving 5 bases of the junction unmatched. CDR1 is SGDLS and CDR2 is YYNGEE in the germline V gene. CDR3 length: 13 residues. CDR3 in DNA: TGTGCCAGCAGCGTTGAGACAGGGGACGGCTACACCTTC. Translating it yields CASSVETGDGYTF.

Many counts were recorded for this clonotype. The V and J genes are TRBV12-3 or TRBV12-4 and TRBJ1-5; D possibly corresponds to TRBD1 (6 bases). V gave up 6 bases and J gave up 7 bases, with 13 bases separating them. This CDR3 has 13 amino acids. Written as DNA, the CDR3 is TGTGCCAGCAGCGTCAGGGGTGAGCAGCCCCAGCATTTT. It specifies CASSVRGEQPQHF.